These T cell receptor beta chains were read from a single sample in a study of blood T cell repertoires in COVID-19. Some clones are missing from TCRdb's copy, which holds only in-frame ones; the method was immunoSEQ multiplex PCR. The data hold some 95,000 clones, with more than 85% observed a single time. The sample was peripheral blood. The receptors derive from a human donor with active COVID-19. The donor label of this sample is uncertain. The CDR3 runs from the conserved cysteine through the conserved F or W. Fields, in order: CDR3 length, D gene, V gene, J gene, CDR3 DNA, CDR3 protein. The D gene is left open where the match is weak.

len: 14; d_gene: -; v_gene: TRBV6-1; j_gene: TRBJ1-5; CDR3nt: TGTGCCAGCAGTGACAAAAATAGCAATCAGCCCCAGCATTTT; CDR3aa: CASSDKNSNQPQHF
len: 16; d_gene: -; v_gene: TRBV3-1/TRBV3-2; j_gene: TRBJ2-7; CDR3nt: TGTGCCAGCAGCCAAGATTGGACAGTTGCCATCTACGAGCAGTACTTC; CDR3aa: CASSQDWTVAIYEQYF
len: 15; d_gene: -; v_gene: TRBV5-1; j_gene: TRBJ2-7; CDR3nt: TGCGCCAGCAGCTTGGCAGGCCTACCCTCCTACGAGCAGTACTTC; CDR3aa: CASSLAGLPSYEQYF
len: 13; d_gene: -; v_gene: TRBV29-1; j_gene: TRBJ2-2; CDR3nt: TGCAGCGTGGTGGTCAGTCACACCGGGGAGCTGTTTTTT; CDR3aa: CSVVVSHTGELFF
len: 14; d_gene: TRBD1; v_gene: TRBV4-3; j_gene: TRBJ2-7; CDR3nt: TGCGCCAGCAGCCCCGGGACAGCATCCTACGAGCAGTACTTC; CDR3aa: CASSPGTASYEQYF
len: 17; d_gene: -; v_gene: TRBV24-1; j_gene: TRBJ1-3; CDR3nt: TGTGCCACCAGTGCATTTGCCCCGCGGCAATCTGGAAACACCATATATTTT; CDR3aa: CATSAFAPRQSGNTIYF
len: 15; d_gene: TRBD1; v_gene: TRBV7-2; j_gene: TRBJ1-4; CDR3nt: TGTGCCAGCAGCGGCCTGCAGGGGGCTAGGGAAAAACTGTTTTTT; CDR3aa: CASSGLQGAREKLFF
len: 13; d_gene: TRBD1; v_gene: TRBV4-3; j_gene: TRBJ2-7; CDR3nt: TGCGCCAGCAGCCGGGCAGGGGGCTACGAGCAGTACTTC; CDR3aa: CASSRAGGYEQYF
len: 11; d_gene: -; v_gene: TRBV19; j_gene: TRBJ2-3; CDR3nt: TGTGCCACCGAGGGAGGAGATACGCAGTATTTT; CDR3aa: CATEGGDTQYF
len: 14; d_gene: TRBD1; v_gene: TRBV29-1; j_gene: TRBJ1-2; CDR3nt: TGCAGCGTTGCACCATGGGACAGTCAATATGGCTACACCTTC; CDR3aa: CSVAPWDSQYGYTF
len: 14; d_gene: -; v_gene: TRBV28; j_gene: TRBJ1-3; CDR3nt: TGTGCCAGCAGCCGTACAACCGGGACTACTTCCATATATTTT; CDR3aa: CASSRTTGTTSIYF
len: 14; d_gene: -; v_gene: TRBV6-6; j_gene: TRBJ2-7; CDR3nt: TGTGCCAGCAGTCCCTTTAGCGTTACCTACGAGCAGTACTTC; CDR3aa: CASSPFSVTYEQYF
len: 16; d_gene: TRBD2; v_gene: TRBV7-6; j_gene: TRBJ2-5; CDR3nt: TGTGCCAGCAGCCGATCCGGACTAGCGGGGGTAGAGACCCAGTACTTC; CDR3aa: CASSRSGLAGVETQYF
len: 14; d_gene: -; v_gene: TRBV18; j_gene: TRBJ1-2; CDR3nt: TGTGCCAGCTCACCCCGGGACATGGACTATGGCTACACCTTC; CDR3aa: CASSPRDMDYGYTF
len: 16; d_gene: TRBD1; v_gene: TRBV6-6; j_gene: TRBJ2-2; CDR3nt: TGTGCCAGCAGTCGACAGGGTCCAGAGAACACCGGGGAGCTGTTTTTT; CDR3aa: CASSRQGPENTGELFF